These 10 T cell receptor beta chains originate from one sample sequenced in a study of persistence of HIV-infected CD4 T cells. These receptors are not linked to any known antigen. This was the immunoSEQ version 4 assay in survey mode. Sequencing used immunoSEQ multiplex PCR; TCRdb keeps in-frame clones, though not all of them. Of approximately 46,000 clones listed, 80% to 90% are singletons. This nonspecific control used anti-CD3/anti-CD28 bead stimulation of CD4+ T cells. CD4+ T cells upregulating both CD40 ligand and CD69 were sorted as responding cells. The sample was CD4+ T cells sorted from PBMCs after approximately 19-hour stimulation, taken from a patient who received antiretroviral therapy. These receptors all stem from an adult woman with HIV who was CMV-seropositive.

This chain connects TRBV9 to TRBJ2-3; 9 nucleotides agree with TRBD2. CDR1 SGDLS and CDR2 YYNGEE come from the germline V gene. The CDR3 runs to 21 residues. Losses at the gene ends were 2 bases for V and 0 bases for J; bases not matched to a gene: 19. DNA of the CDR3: TGTGCCAGCAGCGTTTTCCAGGGGCCCATCGGACTAGCGCATAGCACAGATACGCAGTATTTT. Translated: CASSVFQGPIGLAHSTDTQYF.

The CDR3 sequence is CASSHGTRQTQYF. DNA of the CDR3: TGTGCCAGCAGCCACGGGACAAGGCAGACCCAGTACTTC. This chain connects TRBV14 to TRBJ2-5; TRBD1 is a possible D gene (6 bases). The germline V and J ends were trimmed by 3 bases and 6 bases, with 11 bases remaining between them. The CDR3 length is 13 residues. Germline V gives CDR1 SGHDN, CDR2 FVKESK.

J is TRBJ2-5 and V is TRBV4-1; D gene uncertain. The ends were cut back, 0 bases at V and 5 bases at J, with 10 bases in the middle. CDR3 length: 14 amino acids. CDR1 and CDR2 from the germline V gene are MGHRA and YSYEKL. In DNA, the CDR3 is TGCGCCAGCAGCCAAGATGCCAGGATGGAGACCCAGTACTTC. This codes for CASSQDARMETQYF.

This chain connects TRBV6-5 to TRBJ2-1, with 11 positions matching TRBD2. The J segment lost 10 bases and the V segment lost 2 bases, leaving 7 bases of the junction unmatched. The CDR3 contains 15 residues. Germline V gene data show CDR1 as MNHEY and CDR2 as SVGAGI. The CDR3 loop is CASSYPTSGVWEQFF. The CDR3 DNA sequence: TGTGCCAGCAGTTACCCGACTAGCGGGGTTTGGGAGCAGTTCTTC.

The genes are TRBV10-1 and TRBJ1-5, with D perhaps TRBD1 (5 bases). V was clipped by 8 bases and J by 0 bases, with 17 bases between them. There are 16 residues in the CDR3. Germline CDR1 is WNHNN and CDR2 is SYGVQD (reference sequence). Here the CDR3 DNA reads TGCGCCAGCGACGACCTTAGAGGGGCTAGCAATCAGCCCCAGCATTTT. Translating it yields CASDDLRGASNQPQHF.

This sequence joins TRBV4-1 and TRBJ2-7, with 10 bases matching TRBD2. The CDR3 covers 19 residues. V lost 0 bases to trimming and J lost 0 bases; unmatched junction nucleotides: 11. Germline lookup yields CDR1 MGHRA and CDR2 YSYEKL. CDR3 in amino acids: CASSQEILAGALSSYEQYF. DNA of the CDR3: TGCGCCAGCAGCCAAGAGATCCTAGCGGGAGCTCTAAGCTCCTACGAGCAGTACTTC.

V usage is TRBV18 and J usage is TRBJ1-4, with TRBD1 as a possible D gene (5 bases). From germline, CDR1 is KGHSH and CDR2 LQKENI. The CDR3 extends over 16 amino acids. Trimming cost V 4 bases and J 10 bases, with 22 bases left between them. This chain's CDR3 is CASSLGQGLEVGKLFF. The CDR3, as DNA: TGTGCCAGCTCACTTGGTCAGGGTCTAGAAGTTGGAAAACTGTTTTTT.

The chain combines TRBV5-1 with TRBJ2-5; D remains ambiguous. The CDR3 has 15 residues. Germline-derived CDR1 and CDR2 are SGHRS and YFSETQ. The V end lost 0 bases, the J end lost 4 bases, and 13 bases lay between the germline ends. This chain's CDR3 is CASSLVDPSGETQYF. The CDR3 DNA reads TGCGCCAGCAGCTTGGTGGACCCTTCAGGAGAGACCCAGTACTTC. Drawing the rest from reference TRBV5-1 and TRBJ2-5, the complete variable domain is KAGVTQTPRYLIKTRGQQVTLSCSPISGHRSVSWYQQTPGQGLQFLFEYFSETQRNKGNFPGRFSGRQFSNSRSEMNVSTLELGDSALYLCASSLVDPSGETQYFGPGTRLLVL.

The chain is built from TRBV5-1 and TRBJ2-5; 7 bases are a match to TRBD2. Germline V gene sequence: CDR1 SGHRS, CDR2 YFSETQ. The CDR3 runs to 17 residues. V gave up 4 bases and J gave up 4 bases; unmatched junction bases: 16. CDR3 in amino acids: CASSLGFTGGKGETQYF. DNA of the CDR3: TGCGCCAGCAGCCTAGGATTCACCGGGGGGAAGGGAGAGACCCAGTACTTC.

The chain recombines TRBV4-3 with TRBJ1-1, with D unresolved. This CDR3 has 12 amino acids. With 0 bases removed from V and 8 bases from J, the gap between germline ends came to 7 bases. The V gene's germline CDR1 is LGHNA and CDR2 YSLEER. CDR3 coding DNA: TGCGCCAGCAGCCAAGATCGACGGGAAGCTTTCTTT. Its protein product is CASSQDRREAFF.